A selection of T cell receptor beta chains follows, all from one sample in a study of CD8 T cells in ankylosing spondylitis. TCRdb re-called the 5' RACE reads through MiXCR, storing one row per CDR3 protein. The sample carries about 540,000 distinct CDR3 sequences, 10% to 15% recorded once. Sequencing input: blood, either unsorted or a sorted T cell fraction (not recorded which). Source of these receptors: a male donor with ankylosing spondylitis. Both conserved end residues are part of each CDR3. The D gene is left open where the match is weak. Some rows mark clone size as missing; the rest say once, few, many or name a class of expanded clone.

v_gene: TRBV12-3/TRBV12-4; d_gene: TRBD1; abundance: -; j_gene: TRBJ1-2; CDR3nt: TGTGCCAGCAGCCCAGGGACAGGCCATGGCTACACCTTC; CDR3aa: CASSPGTGHGYTF
v_gene: TRBV29-1; d_gene: -; abundance: -; j_gene: TRBJ1-2; CDR3nt: TGCAGCGTATGGACACCTACGACGGCGGGCTACACCTTC; CDR3aa: CSVWTPTTAGYTF
v_gene: TRBV12-3/TRBV12-4; d_gene: TRBD2; abundance: -; j_gene: TRBJ2-1; CDR3nt: TGTGCCAGCAGGCAACTAGCGGGAGGGCCGGCCTACAATGAGCAGTTCTTC; CDR3aa: CASRQLAGGPAYNEQFF
v_gene: TRBV5-1; d_gene: TRBD1; abundance: few; j_gene: TRBJ1-2; CDR3nt: TGCGCCAGCAGCTTGGGGGCGGACAGGGCCTATGGCTACACCTTC; CDR3aa: CASSLGADRAYGYTF
v_gene: TRBV20-1; d_gene: TRBD2; abundance: -; j_gene: TRBJ2-3; CDR3nt: TGCAGTGCTAGTCAGGGCGGGGGAAGCACAGATACGCAGTATTTT; CDR3aa: CSASQGGGSTDTQYF
v_gene: TRBV6-5; d_gene: TRBD1; abundance: -; j_gene: TRBJ1-6; CDR3nt: TGTGCCAGCAGTTATGCCCGAGGGACAGGGGGATCACCCCTCCACTTT; CDR3aa: CASSYARGTGGSPLHF
v_gene: TRBV4-1; d_gene: -; abundance: -; j_gene: TRBJ2-1; CDR3nt: TGCGCCAGCAGCCACCCCCTAGCAACCAATGAGCAGTTCTTC; CDR3aa: CASSHPLATNEQFF
v_gene: TRBV20-1; d_gene: -; abundance: -; j_gene: TRBJ1-5; CDR3nt: TGCAGTGCTGCCCCGGGGGCTGGCAATCAGCCCCAGCATTTT; CDR3aa: CSAAPGAGNQPQHF
v_gene: TRBV12-3/TRBV12-4; d_gene: TRBD1; abundance: many; j_gene: TRBJ2-2; CDR3nt: TGTGCCAGCAGAGGACAGGGGAACACCGGGGAGCTGTTTTTT; CDR3aa: CASRGQGNTGELFF
v_gene: TRBV20-1; d_gene: TRBD2; abundance: -; j_gene: TRBJ2-1; CDR3nt: TGCAGCATTACTAGCGGGAGTTCCCGTGAGCAGTTCTTC; CDR3aa: CSITSGSSREQFF
v_gene: TRBV10-2; d_gene: TRBD1; abundance: few; j_gene: TRBJ2-3; CDR3nt: TGCGCCAGCAGTGAATCGGGGACAGGGGGAGTCACAGATACGCAGTATTTT; CDR3aa: CASSESGTGGVTDTQYF
v_gene: TRBV1; d_gene: -; abundance: -; j_gene: TRBJ2-1; CDR3nt: TGCACCAGCAGCCAAGTAGGACACCACCACTACAATGAGCAGTTCTTC; CDR3aa: CTSSQVGHHHYNEQFF
v_gene: TRBV19; d_gene: -; abundance: -; j_gene: TRBJ1-5; CDR3nt: TGTGCCAGTAGTAAATGGGGCAGCTCTAATCAGCCCCAGCATTTT; CDR3aa: CASSKWGSSNQPQHF
v_gene: TRBV5-1; d_gene: TRBD1; abundance: few; j_gene: TRBJ1-1; CDR3nt: TGCGCCAGCAGCTTGGTAATAGGGGGCAACACTGAAGCTTTCTTT; CDR3aa: CASSLVIGGNTEAFF
v_gene: TRBV7-9; d_gene: TRBD2; abundance: -; j_gene: TRBJ2-5; CDR3nt: TGTGCCAGCAGCTCGGGGGGGGACTCCCAGGACTTC; CDR3aa: CASSSGGDSQDF
v_gene: TRBV19; d_gene: -; abundance: few; j_gene: TRBJ2-5; CDR3nt: TGTGCCAGTAGTTCTCTGAGAGAGACCCAGTACTTC; CDR3aa: CASSSLRETQYF
v_gene: TRBV24-1; d_gene: -; abundance: -; j_gene: TRBJ2-6; CDR3nt: TGTGCCACCTCTGGGGCCAACGTCCTGACTTTC; CDR3aa: CATSGANVLTF